A selection of T cell receptor beta chains follows, all from one sample in a study of blood T cell repertoires in COVID-19. Here immunoSEQ multiplex PCR was the method, and the copy in TCRdb shows in-frame clones only, minus some. The table lists under 250,000 clones, approximately 88% of them singletons. The specimen sequenced was peripheral blood. The receptors here all came from a man between 60 and 75 years old who had recovered from COVID-19. The CDR3 runs from the conserved cysteine through the conserved F or W. D genes are given only for firm matches. Rows may omit the clone size; those that give it use once, few, many or a size class.

D	size	V	J	CDR3	DNA
.	.	TRBV7-3	TRBJ1-1	CASSSHRNTEAFF	TGTGCCAGCAGCTCCCACAGGAACACTGAAGCTTTCTTT
TRBD1	once	TRBV13	TRBJ1-1	CASSLQGAVTEAFF	TGTGCCAGCAGCCTACAGGGGGCTGTCACTGAAGCTTTCTTT
TRBD1	.	TRBV7-2	TRBJ2-7	CASSLDRGSSYEQYF	TGTGCCAGCAGCTTAGACAGGGGGAGCTCCTACGAGCAGTACTTC
.	.	TRBV3-1/TRBV3-2	TRBJ1-6	CASSQEMGLGSPLHF	TGTGCCAGCAGCCAAGAGATGGGACTAGGCTCACCCCTCCACTTT
.	.	TRBV19	TRBJ1-5	CASSTASHNQPQHF	TGTGCCAGTAGTACTGCGAGCCACAATCAGCCCCAGCATTTT
.	.	TRBV7-2	TRBJ1-2	CASSLAVSGGGNYGYTF	TGTGCCAGCAGCTTAGCTGTTTCGGGAGGAGGGAACTATGGCTACACCTTC
TRBD2	.	TRBV9	TRBJ2-7	CASSVEAEGGYEQYF	TGTGCCAGCAGCGTAGAAGCGGAGGGAGGGTACGAGCAGTACTTC
.	.	TRBV18	TRBJ2-2	CASSPVATDTGELFF	TGTGCCAGCTCACCAGTAGCGACCGACACCGGGGAGCTGTTTTTT
TRBD1	.	TRBV14	TRBJ1-2	CASSRLTFPGQGNYGYTF	TGTGCCAGCAGCCGACTCACATTCCCGGGACAGGGCAACTATGGCTACACCTTC
TRBD1	.	TRBV3-1/TRBV3-2	TRBJ2-2	CASNHRGMYTGELFF	TGTGCCAGCAACCACAGGGGGATGTACACCGGGGAGCTGTTTTTT
.	few	TRBV6-5	TRBJ1-5	CASRGSRVQPQHF	TGTGCCAGCAGGGGTTCTCGGGTACAGCCCCAGCATTTT
TRBD1	.	TRBV27	TRBJ1-5	CASSSATGMWGSNQPQHF	TGTGCCAGCAGTTCCGCGACAGGGATGTGGGGAAGCAATCAGCCCCAGCATTTT
.	.	TRBV19	TRBJ1-6	CASRTVGGVTYNSPLHF	TGTGCCAGTCGGACCGTAGGGGGAGTAACCTATAATTCACCCCTCCACTTT
.	.	TRBV7-2	TRBJ2-1	CASSLSGLLGGEQFF	TGTGCCAGCAGCTTAAGTGGACTACTTGGTGGTGAGCAGTTCTTC
.	once	TRBV27	TRBJ2-3	CASRSTSTDTQYF	TGTGCCAGCAGGTCCACTAGCACAGATACGCAGTATTTT
TRBD2	.	TRBV5-1	TRBJ2-7	CASSLAMTSGSYEQYF	TGCGCCAGCAGCTTGGCAATGACTAGCGGGAGCTACGAGCAGTACTTC
.	.	TRBV19	TRBJ2-7	CASSIRIGSSYEQYF	TGTGCCAGTAGTATAAGGATCGGGAGCTCCTACGAGCAGTACTTC
TRBD2	.	TRBV6-4	TRBJ2-2	CASSDSARASGRVPGELFF	TGTGCCAGCAGTGACTCGGCTCGGGCTAGCGGGAGGGTCCCCGGGGAGCTGTTTTTT
TRBD1	.	TRBV5-4	TRBJ1-1	CASSVDRAGAFF	TGTGCCAGCAGCGTCGACAGGGCTGGAGCTTTCTTT
.	once	TRBV6-5	TRBJ2-3	CASREGVDTQYF	TGTGCCAGCAGGGAGGGCGTGGATACGCAGTATTTT
.	.	TRBV5-1	TRBJ1-2	CASSFGTGIYGYTF	TGCGCCAGCAGCTTCGGCACAGGAATTTATGGCTACACCTTC
.	.	TRBV7-9	TRBJ2-1	CASSSSIGTGGNEQFF	TGTGCCAGCAGCTCATCAATAGGGACTGGAGGTAATGAGCAGTTCTTC
TRBD1	few	TRBV11-2	TRBJ2-7	CASSRGQAYEQYF	TGTGCCAGCAGTCGGGGACAGGCCTACGAGCAGTACTTC
.	.	TRBV7-9	TRBJ2-7	CASSLDREFPYEQYF	TGTGCCAGCAGCTTGGACCGGGAATTCCCGTACGAGCAGTACTTC
.	.	TRBV24-1	TRBJ1-1	CATSDHGGANTEAFF	TGTGCCACCAGTGACCACGGGGGGGCGAACACTGAAGCTTTCTTT
TRBD1	.	TRBV10-2	TRBJ2-1	CASSGTGAQYNEQFF	TGCGCCAGCAGTGGGACAGGAGCTCAGTACAATGAGCAGTTCTTC
.	few	TRBV20-1	TRBJ2-7	CSAADNEQYF	TGCAGTGCTGCGGATAACGAGCAGTACTTC
TRBD1	.	TRBV5-1	TRBJ2-2	CASSSGQVGTGELFF	TGCGCCAGCAGCTCTGGACAGGTCGGCACCGGGGAGCTGTTTTTT
TRBD2	.	TRBV5-4	TRBJ2-7	CASSLDGKREREQYF	TGTGCCAGCAGCTTGGACGGCAAGCGGGAGCGCGAGCAGTACTTC
TRBD1	.	TRBV29-1	TRBJ2-5	CSARQGPQETQYF	TGCAGCGCTAGACAGGGGCCTCAAGAGACCCAGTACTTC
.	.	TRBV7-2	TRBJ2-5	CASSPSWTAQETQYF	TGTGCCAGCAGCCCTAGCTGGACAGCCCAAGAGACCCAGTACTTC
.	.	TRBV11-3	TRBJ1-3	CASSFPEVTGNTIYF	TGTGCCAGCAGCTTTCCAGAAGTGACTGGAAACACCATATATTTT
TRBD2	.	TRBV5-4	TRBJ2-5	CASSLEVAGGRETQYF	TGTGCCAGCAGCTTGGAGGTAGCGGGGGGACGGGAGACCCAGTACTTC
TRBD2	.	TRBV2	TRBJ2-3	CASSGPTSRTDTQYF	TGTGCCAGCAGTGGACCGACTAGCCGCACAGATACGCAGTATTTT
.	.	TRBV4-2	TRBJ2-3	CASSQDHQRVYRGADTQYF	TGTGCCAGCAGCCAAGATCACCAGCGGGTATACCGAGGGGCAGATACGCAGTATTTT
TRBD2	.	TRBV5-1	TRBJ2-7	CASTPGGAFREQYF	TGCGCCAGCACCCCCGGGGGGGCATTTCGGGAGCAGTACTTC
.	.	TRBV18	TRBJ2-1	CASSPPMQGSYNEQFF	TGTGCCAGCTCACCACCGATGCAGGGTTCCTACAATGAGCAGTTCTTC
TRBD1	.	TRBV5-4	TRBJ2-5	CASSSGFRQGAGETQYF	TGTGCCAGCAGCTCCGGCTTTAGGCAGGGGGCGGGAGAGACCCAGTACTTC
TRBD1	.	TRBV18	TRBJ1-1	CASSPTGAAEAFF	TGTGCCAGCTCACCAACAGGGGCTGCTGAAGCTTTCTTT
TRBD2	.	TRBV28	TRBJ2-7	CASSLYGGRSYEQYF	TGTGCCAGCAGTTTATATGGCGGGAGATCCTACGAGCAGTACTTC
.	once	TRBV11-2	TRBJ2-7	CASSFDRPNYEQYF	TGTGCCAGCAGCTTCGACAGGCCAAACTACGAGCAGTACTTC